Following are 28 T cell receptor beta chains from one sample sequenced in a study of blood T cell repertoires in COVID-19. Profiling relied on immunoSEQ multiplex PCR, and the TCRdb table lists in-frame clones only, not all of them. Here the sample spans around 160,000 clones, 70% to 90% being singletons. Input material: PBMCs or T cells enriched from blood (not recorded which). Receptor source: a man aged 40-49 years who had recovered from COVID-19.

For the CDR3, the DNA is TGTGCCAGCGGGGAGTACGGAAACACCATATATTTT. Translation gives CASGEYGNTIYF. The gene calls are TRBV2 and TRBJ1-3; no reliable D call. The CDR3 consists of 12 residues. CDR1 is SNHLY and CDR2 is FYNNEI in the germline V gene. The ends were cut back, 8 bases at V and 4 bases at J, with 9 bases in the middle.

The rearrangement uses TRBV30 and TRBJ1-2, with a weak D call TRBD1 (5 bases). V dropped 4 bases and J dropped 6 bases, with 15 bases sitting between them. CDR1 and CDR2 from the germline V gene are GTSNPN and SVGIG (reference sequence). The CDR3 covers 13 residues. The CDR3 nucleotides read TGTGCCTGGAACACGGCGGGGGGTCATGGCTACACCTTC. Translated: CAWNTAGGHGYTF.

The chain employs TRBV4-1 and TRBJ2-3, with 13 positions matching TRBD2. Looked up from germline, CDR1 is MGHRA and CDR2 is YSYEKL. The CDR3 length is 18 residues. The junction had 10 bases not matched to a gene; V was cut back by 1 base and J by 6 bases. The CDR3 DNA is TGCGCCAGCAGCCAAGGCCGCGGACTAGCGGGGGCGACGGATACGCAGTATTTT. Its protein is CASSQGRGLAGATDTQYF.

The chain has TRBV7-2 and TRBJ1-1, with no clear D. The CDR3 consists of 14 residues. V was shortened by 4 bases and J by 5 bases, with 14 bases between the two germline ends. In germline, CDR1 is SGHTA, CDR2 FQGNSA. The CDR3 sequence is CASSSSLGVTEAFF. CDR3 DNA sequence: TGTGCCAGCAGCTCCTCTCTGGGCGTGACTGAAGCTTTCTTT. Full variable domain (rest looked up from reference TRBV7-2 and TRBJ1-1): GAGVSQSPSNKVTEKGKDVELRCDPISGHTALYWYRQSLGQGLEFLIYFQGNSAPDKSGLPSDRFSAERTGGSVSTLTIQRTQQEDSAVYLCASSSSLGVTEAFFGQGTRLTVV.

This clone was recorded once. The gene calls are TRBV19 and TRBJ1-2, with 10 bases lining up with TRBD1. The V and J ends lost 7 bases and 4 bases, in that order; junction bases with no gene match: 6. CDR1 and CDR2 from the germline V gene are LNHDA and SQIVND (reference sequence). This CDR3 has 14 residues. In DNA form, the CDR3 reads TGTGCCAGTACGCCGGGACAGGGGACCTATGGCTACACCTTC. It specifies CASTPGQGTYGYTF.

CDR3 sequence (DNA): TGTGCCTGGAGGCCGACTCGACAGGGGGCCGGAGCTTTCTTT. It yields the protein CAWRPTRQGAGAFF. The rearrangement uses TRBV30 and TRBJ1-1, with 10 bases fitting TRBD1. The CDR3 totals 14 residues. Germline V gene data show CDR1 as GTSNPN and CDR2 as SVGIG (reference sequence). V was clipped by 3 bases and J by 10 bases; unmatched bases: 11.

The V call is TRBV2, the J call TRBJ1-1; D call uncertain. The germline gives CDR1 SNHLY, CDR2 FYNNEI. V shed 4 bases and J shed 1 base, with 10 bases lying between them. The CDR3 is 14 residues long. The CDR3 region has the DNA TGTGCCAGCAGTGGTACTCGGGGGAACACTGAAGCTTTCTTT. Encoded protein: CASSGTRGNTEAFF.

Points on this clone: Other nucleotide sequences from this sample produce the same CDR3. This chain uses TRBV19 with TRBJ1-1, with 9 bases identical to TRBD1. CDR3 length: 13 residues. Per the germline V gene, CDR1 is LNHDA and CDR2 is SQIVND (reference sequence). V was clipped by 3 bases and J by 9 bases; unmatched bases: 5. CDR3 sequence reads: CASSIRGQGQAFF. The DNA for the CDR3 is TGTGCCAGTAGTATCCGGGGACAGGGACAAGCTTTCTTT.

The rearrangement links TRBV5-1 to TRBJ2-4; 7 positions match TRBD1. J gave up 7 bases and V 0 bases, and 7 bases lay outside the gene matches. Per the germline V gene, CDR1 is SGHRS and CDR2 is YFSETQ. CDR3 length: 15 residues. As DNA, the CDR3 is TGCGCCAGCAGCTTGGGGGTGACAGGGAACAACATTCAGTACTTC. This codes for CASSLGVTGNNIQYF.

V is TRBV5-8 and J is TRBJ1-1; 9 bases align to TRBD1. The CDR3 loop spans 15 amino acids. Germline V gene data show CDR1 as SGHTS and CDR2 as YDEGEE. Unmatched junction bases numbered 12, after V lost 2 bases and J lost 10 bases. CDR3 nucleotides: TGTGCCAGCAGCTTTGGGGGGACAGGGTCGCCTCGAGCTTTCTTT. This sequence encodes CASSFGGTGSPRAFF.

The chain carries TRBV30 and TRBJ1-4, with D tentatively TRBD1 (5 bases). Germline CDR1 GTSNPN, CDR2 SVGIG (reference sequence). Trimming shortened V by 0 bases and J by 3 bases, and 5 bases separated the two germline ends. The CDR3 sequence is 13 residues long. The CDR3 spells CAWSVQANEKLFF. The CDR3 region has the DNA TGTGCCTGGAGTGTACAGGCTAATGAAAAACTGTTTTTT. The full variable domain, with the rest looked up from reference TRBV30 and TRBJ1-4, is SQTIHQWPATLVQPVGSPLSLECTVEGTSNPNLYWYRQAAGRGLQLLFYSVGIGQISSEVPQNLSASRPQDRQFILSSKKLLLSDSGFYLCAWSVQANEKLFFGSGTQLSVL.

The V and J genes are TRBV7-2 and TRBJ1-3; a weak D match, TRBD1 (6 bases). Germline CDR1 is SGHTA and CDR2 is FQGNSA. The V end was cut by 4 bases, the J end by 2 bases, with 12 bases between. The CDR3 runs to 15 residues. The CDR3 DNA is TGTGCCAGCAGCTCCCCAGGGGCGCCTGGAAACACCATATATTTT. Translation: CASSSPGAPGNTIYF. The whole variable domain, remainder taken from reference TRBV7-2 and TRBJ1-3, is GAGVSQSPSNKVTEKGKDVELRCDPISGHTALYWYRQSLGQGLEFLIYFQGNSAPDKSGLPSDRFSAERTGGSVSTLTIQRTQQEDSAVYLCASSSPGAPGNTIYFGEGSWLTVV.

In DNA, the CDR3 is TGTGCCAGCAGCAAATGGAAACGGGACAGGGGCTTGAAGAGCAATCAGCCCCAGCATTTT. Translating gives CASSKWKRDRGLKSNQPQHF. The chain links TRBV21-1 to TRBJ1-5; no DNA check was done on the table's D call, TRBD1. TRBV21-1 is a documented pseudogene. The CDR3 extends over 20 amino acids.

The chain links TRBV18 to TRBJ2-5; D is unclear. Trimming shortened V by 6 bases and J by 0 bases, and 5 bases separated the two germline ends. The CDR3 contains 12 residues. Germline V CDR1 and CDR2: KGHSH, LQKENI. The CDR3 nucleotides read TGTGCCAGCTCCCCTTACCAAGAGACCCAGTACTTC. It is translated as CASSPYQETQYF. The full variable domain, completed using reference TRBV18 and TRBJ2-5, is NAGVMQNPRHLVRRRGQEARLRCSPMKGHSHVYWYRQLPEEGLKFMVYLQKENIIDESGMPKERFSAEFPKEGPSILRIQQVVRGDSAAYFCASSPYQETQYFGPGTRLLVL.

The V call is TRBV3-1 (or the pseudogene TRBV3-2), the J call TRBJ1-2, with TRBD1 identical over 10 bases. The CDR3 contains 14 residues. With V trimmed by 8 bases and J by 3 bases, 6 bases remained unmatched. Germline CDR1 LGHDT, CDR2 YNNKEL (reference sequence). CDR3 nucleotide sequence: TGTGCCAGCGGACAGGGGGATCGGGACTATGGCTACACCTTC. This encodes CASGQGDRDYGYTF.

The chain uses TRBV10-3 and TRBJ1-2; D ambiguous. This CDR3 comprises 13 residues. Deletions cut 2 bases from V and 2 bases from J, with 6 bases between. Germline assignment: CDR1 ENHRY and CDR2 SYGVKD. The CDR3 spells CAISETSNYGYTF. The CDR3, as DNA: TGTGCCATCAGTGAGACATCCAACTATGGCTACACCTTC.

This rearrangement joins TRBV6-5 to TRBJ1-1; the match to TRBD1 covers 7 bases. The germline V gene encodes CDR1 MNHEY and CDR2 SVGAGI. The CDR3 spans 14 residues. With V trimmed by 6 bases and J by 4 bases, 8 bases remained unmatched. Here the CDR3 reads CASRIRQGSTEAFF. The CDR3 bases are TGTGCCAGCAGAATACGACAGGGCAGCACTGAAGCTTTCTTT.

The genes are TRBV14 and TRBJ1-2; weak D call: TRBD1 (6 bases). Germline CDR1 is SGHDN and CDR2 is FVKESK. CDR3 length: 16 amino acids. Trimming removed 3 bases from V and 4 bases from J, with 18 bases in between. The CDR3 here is CASSHRRPQGSYGYTF. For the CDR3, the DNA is TGTGCCAGCAGCCATCGTCGTCCACAGGGATCCTATGGCTACACCTTC.

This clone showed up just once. The CDR3 coding sequence is TGTGCCAGCAGCTTATGGACAGGGACTTACGAGCAGTACGTC. This codes for CASSLWTGTYEQYV. The chain couples TRBV5-5 to TRBJ2-7; 8 bases match TRBD1. The CDR3 is 14 amino acids. Germline CDR1 is SGHKS and CDR2 is YYEKEE (reference sequence). The ends lost 2 bases at V and 4 bases at J; junction bases unmatched: 5.

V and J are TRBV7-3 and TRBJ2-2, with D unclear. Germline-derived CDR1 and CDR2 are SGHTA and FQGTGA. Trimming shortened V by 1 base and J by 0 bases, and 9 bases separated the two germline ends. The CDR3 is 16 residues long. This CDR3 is CASSLSQFANTGELFF. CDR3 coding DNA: TGTGCCAGCAGCTTAAGCCAGTTCGCGAACACCGGGGAGCTGTTTTTT.

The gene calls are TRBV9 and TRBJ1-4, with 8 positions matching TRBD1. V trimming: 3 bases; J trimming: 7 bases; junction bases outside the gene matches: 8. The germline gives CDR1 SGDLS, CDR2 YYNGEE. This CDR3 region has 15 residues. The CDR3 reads CASSASRTGTEKLFF. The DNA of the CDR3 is TGTGCCAGCAGCGCATCTAGGACAGGGACTGAAAAACTGTTTTTT. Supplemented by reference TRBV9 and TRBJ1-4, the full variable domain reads DSGVTQTPKHLITATGQRVTLRCSPRSGDLSVYWYQQSLDQGLQFLIQYYNGEERAKGNILERFSAQQFPDLHSELNLSSLELGDSALYFCASSASRTGTEKLFFGSGTQLSVL.

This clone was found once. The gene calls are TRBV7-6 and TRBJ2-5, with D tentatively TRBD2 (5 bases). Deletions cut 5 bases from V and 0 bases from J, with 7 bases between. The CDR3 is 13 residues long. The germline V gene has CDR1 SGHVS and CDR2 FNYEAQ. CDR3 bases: TGTGCCAGCAGCCCCGGGAACCAAGAGACCCAGTACTTC. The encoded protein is CASSPGNQETQYF. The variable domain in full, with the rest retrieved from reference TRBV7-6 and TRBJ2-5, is GAGVSQSPRYKVTKRGQDVALRCDPISGHVSLYWYRQALGQGPEFLTYFNYEAQQDKSGLPNDRFSAERPEGSISTLTIQRTEQRDSAMYRCASSPGNQETQYFGPGTRLLVL.

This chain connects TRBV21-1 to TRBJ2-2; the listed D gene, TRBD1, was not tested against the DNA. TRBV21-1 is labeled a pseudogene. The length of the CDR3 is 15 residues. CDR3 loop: CASRQGSGRTGELFF. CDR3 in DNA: TGTGCCAGCAGACAGGGGTCGGGGCGCACCGGGGAGCTGTTTTTT.

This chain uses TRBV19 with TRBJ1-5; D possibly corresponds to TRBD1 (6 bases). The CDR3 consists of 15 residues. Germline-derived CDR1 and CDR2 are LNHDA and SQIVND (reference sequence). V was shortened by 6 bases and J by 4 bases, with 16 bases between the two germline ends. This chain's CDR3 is CASRQGIGLNQPQHF. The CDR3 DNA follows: TGTGCCAGTAGGCAGGGGATAGGCTTGAATCAGCCCCAGCATTTT.

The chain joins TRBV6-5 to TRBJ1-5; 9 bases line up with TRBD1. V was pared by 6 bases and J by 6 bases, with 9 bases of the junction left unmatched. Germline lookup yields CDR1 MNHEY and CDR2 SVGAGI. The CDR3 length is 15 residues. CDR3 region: CASRMGQGRTQPQHF. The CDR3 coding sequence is TGTGCCAGCAGGATGGGACAGGGCCGGACTCAGCCCCAGCATTTT.

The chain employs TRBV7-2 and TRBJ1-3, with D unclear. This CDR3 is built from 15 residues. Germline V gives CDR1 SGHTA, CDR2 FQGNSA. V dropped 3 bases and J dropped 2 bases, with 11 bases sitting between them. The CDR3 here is CASSFTDYTGNTIYF. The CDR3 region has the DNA TGTGCCAGCAGCTTTACAGATTACACTGGAAACACCATATATTTT.

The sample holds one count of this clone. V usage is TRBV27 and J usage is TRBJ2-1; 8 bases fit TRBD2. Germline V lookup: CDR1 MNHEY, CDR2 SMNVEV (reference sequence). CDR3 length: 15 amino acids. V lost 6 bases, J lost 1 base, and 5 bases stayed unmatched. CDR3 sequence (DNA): TGTGCCAGCAGCTTAGCGGGGACTTCCTACAATGAGCAGTTCTTC. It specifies CASSLAGTSYNEQFF.

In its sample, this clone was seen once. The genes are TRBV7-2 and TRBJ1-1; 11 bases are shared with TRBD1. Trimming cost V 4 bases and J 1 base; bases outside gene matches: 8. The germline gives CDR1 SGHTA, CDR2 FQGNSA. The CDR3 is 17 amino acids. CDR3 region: CASSSTGQGAGNTEAFF. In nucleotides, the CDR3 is TGTGCCAGCAGCTCCACCGGACAGGGGGCGGGGAACACTGAAGCTTTCTTT.